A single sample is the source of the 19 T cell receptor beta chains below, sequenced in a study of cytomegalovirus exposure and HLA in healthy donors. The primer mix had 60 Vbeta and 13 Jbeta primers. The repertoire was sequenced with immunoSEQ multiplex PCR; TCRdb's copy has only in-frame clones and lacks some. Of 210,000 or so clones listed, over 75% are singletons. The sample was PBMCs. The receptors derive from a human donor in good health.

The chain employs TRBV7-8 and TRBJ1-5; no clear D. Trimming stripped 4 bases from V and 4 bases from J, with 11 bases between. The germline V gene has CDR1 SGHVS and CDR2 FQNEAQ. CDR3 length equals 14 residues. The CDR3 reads CASSSASGNQPQHF. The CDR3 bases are TGTGCCAGCAGCTCAGCGTCGGGGAATCAGCCCCAGCATTTT.

CDR3 nucleotide sequence: TGTGCCAGCAGTCGGGCCGGGACGGGGGGTAGTGGCTACACCTTC. Translation: CASSRAGTGGSGYTF. The chain couples TRBV6-5 to TRBJ1-2; TRBD1 is a possible D gene (5 bases). V was trimmed by 5 bases and J by 7 bases, leaving 20 bases between them. CDR3 length: 15 amino acids. CDR1 is MNHEY, CDR2 SVGAGI, per germline.

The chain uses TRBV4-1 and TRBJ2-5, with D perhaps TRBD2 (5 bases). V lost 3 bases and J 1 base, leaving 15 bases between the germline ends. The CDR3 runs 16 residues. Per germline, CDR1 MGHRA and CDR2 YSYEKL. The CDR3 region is CASSHPGRTSQETQYF. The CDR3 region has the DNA TGCGCCAGCAGCCACCCAGGCAGGACTTCCCAAGAGACCCAGTACTTC.

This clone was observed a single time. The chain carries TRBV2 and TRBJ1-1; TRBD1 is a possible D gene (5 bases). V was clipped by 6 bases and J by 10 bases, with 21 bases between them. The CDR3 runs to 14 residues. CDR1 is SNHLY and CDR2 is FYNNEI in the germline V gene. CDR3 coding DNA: TGTGCCAGCAGGGGGGGAGGGGCCGACCATGGAGCTTTCTTT. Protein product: CASRGGGADHGAFF. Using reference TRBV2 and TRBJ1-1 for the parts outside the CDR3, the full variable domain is EPEVTQTPSHQVTQMGQEVILRCVPISNHLYFYWYRQILGQKVEFLVSFYNNEISEKSEIFDDQFSVERPDGSNFTLKIRSTKLEDSAMYFCASRGGGADHGAFFGQGTRLTVV.

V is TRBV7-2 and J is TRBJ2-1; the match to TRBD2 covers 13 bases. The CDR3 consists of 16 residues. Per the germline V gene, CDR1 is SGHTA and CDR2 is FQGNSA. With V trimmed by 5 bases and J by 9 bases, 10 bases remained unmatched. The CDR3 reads CASSPPGLAGASEQFF. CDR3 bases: TGTGCCAGCAGCCCCCCAGGACTAGCGGGAGCGAGTGAGCAGTTCTTC.

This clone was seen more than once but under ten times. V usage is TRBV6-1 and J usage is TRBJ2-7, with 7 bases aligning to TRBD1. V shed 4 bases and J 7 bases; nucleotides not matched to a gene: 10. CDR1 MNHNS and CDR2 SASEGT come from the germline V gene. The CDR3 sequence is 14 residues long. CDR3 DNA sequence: TGTGCCAGCAGTGGACAGGGACGGCGTAGTGAGCAGTACTTC. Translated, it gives CASSGQGRRSEQYF.

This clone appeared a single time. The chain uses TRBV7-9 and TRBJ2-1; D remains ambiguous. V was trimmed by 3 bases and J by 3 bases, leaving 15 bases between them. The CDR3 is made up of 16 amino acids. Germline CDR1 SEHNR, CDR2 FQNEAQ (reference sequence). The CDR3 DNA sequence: TGTGCCAGCAGCTTGGTCCGGGTCGCCGACTACAATGAGCAGTTCTTC. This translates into CASSLVRVADYNEQFF.

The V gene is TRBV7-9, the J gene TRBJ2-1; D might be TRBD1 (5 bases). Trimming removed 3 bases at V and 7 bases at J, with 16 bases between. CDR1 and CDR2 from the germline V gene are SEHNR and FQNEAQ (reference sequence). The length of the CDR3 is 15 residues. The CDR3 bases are TGTGCCAGCAGCTTGGCTAGGGGCCCGGTAAATGAGCAGTTCTTC. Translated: CASSLARGPVNEQFF.

As DNA, the CDR3 is TGTGCCAGCAGTGCGACTAGCGGATTCGAGCAGTTCTTC. Its protein product is CASSATSGFEQFF. V usage is TRBV6-5 and J usage is TRBJ2-1; 9 nucleotides align to TRBD2. CDR3 size: 13 residues. Germline V CDR1 and CDR2: MNHEY, SVGAGI. Trimming cost V 5 bases and J 10 bases; bases outside gene matches: 6.

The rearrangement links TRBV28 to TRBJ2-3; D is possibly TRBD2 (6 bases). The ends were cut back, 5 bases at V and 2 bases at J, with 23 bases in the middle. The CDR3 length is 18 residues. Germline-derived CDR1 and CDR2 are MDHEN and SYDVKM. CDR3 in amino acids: CASSLRGRGIGFTDTQYF. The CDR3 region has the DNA TGTGCCAGCAGTCTCCGGGGACGGGGGATAGGTTTCACAGATACGCAGTATTTT.

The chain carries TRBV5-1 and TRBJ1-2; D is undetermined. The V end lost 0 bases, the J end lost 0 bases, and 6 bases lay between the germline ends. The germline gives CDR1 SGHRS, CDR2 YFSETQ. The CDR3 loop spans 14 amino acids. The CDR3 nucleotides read TGCGCCAGCAGCTTGGCTAACCCTAACTATGGCTACACCTTC. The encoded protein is CASSLANPNYGYTF.

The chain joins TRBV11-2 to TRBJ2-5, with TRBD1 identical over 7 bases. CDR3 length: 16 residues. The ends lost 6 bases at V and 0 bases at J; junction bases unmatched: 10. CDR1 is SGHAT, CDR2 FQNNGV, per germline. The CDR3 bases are TGTGCCAGCAGAGAGAACCGGGACAGATACCAAGAGACCCAGTACTTC. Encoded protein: CASRENRDRYQETQYF.

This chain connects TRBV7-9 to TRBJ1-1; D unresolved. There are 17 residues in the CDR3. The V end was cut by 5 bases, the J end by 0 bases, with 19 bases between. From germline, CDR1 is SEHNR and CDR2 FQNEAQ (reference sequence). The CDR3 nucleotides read TGTGCCAGCAGCCTGAGGCCGGCGCTTGGTTTGAACACTGAAGCTTTCTTT. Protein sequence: CASSLRPALGLNTEAFF.

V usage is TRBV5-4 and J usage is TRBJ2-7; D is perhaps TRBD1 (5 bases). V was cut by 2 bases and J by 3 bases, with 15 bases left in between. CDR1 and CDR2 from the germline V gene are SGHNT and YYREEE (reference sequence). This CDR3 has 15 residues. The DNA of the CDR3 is TGTGCCAGCAGCTTCCGGCAGGGCATGGGCTACGAGCAGTACTTC. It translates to CASSFRQGMGYEQYF.

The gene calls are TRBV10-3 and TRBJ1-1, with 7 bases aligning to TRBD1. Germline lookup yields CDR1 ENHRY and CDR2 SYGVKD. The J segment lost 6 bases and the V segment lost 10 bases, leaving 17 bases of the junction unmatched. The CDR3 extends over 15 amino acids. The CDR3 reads CATSGGQSGVSEAFF. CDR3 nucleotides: TGTGCCACCTCAGGGGGACAGTCGGGTGTATCTGAAGCTTTCTTT.

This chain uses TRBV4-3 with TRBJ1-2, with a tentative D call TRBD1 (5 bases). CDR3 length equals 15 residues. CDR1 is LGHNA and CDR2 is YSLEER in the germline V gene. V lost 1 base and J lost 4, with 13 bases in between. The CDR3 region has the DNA TGCGCCAGCAGCCAAGGACAGAGCAGGAGCTATGGCTACACCTTC. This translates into CASSQGQSRSYGYTF.

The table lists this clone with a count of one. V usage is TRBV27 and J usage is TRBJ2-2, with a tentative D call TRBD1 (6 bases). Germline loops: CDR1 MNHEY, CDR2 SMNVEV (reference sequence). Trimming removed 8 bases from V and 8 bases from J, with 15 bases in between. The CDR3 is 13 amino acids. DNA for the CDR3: TGTGCCAGCGGCACAGGGATCACGGGGGAGCTGTTTTTT. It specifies CASGTGITGELFF.

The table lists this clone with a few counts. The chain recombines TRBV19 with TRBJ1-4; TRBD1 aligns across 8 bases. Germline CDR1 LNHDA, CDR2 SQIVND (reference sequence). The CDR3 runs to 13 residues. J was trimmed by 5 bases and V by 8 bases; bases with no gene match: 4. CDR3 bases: TGTGCCAGTGGGACAGGCCTAAATGAAAAACTGTTTTTT. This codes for CASGTGLNEKLFF.

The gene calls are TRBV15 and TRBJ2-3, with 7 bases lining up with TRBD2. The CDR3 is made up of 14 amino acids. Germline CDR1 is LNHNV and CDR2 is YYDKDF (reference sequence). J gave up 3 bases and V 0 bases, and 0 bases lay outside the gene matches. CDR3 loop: CATSREGGTDTQYF. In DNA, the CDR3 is TGTGCCACCAGCAGAGAGGGGGGGACAGATACGCAGTATTTT.